These 10 T cell receptor beta chains came from one sample sequenced in a study of blood T cell repertoires in COVID-19. Method: immunoSEQ multiplex PCR; TCRdb's copy keeps in-frame clones and lacks some. This table has about 140,000 clones, roughly 81% appearing once. Sequenced material: PBMCs or T cells enriched from blood (not recorded which). All receptors derive from a woman between 45 and 60 years old with acute COVID-19.

J is TRBJ2-5 and V is TRBV5-8, with a weak D call TRBD1 (8 bases). V was clipped by 2 bases and J by 2 bases, with 16 bases between them. CDR1 SGHTS and CDR2 YDEGEE come from the germline V gene. This CDR3 has 16 amino acids. The CDR3 here is CASSFITGGGQETQYF. CDR3 nucleotides: TGTGCCAGCAGCTTTATCACAGGGGGGGGACAAGAGACCCAGTACTTC.

V gene TRBV5-6 combines with J gene TRBJ2-7; 9 positions agree with TRBD2. Looked up from germline, CDR1 is SGHDT and CDR2 is YYEEEE. There are 15 residues in the CDR3. V lost 2 bases to trimming and J lost 5 bases; unmatched junction nucleotides: 8. CDR3 amino acids: CASSFLAGTQHEQYF. The CDR3 bases are TGTGCCAGCAGCTTCCTAGCGGGAACGCAACACGAGCAGTACTTC.

This clone was detected only a few times. V usage is TRBV6-2 or TRBV6-3 and J usage is TRBJ2-7; a possible D gene is TRBD2 (5 bases). CDR3 length equals 16 residues. V lost 6 bases to trimming and J lost 4 bases, with 22 bases between them. CDR1 and CDR2 (germline): MNHEY, SVGEGT. The CDR3 loop is CASSLLPGKGRYEQYF. CDR3 DNA sequence: TGTGCCAGCAGCCTCCTTCCGGGGAAGGGTCGGTACGAGCAGTACTTC.

This clone came up many times. Additional DNA sequences in this sample encode the identical CDR3. This CDR3 is CAWSVQGDQPQHF. The CDR3 DNA reads TGTGCCTGGAGTGTACAGGGGGATCAGCCCCAGCATTTT. The rearrangement links TRBV30 to TRBJ1-5; 8 bases match TRBD1. This CDR3 has 13 amino acids. J was trimmed by 5 bases and V by 0 bases; bases with no gene match: 0. Germline V lookup: CDR1 GTSNPN, CDR2 SVGIG (reference sequence).

V usage is TRBV7-2 and J usage is TRBJ2-1, with 8 nucleotides matching TRBD2. The length of the CDR3 is 15 residues. After removal of 9 bases from V and 7 bases from J, the junction contained 14 bases not matched to a gene. CDR1 is SGHTA and CDR2 is FQGNSA in the germline V gene. Written as DNA, the CDR3 is TGTGCCAGTTCCGCGGCCGGGACTAGAGGTAATGAGCAGTTCTTC. It translates to CASSAAGTRGNEQFF.

This clone was seen a few times. The chain is built from TRBV3-1 (or the pseudogene TRBV3-2) and TRBJ1-1; D might be TRBD1 (6 bases). The germline CDR1 and CDR2 sequences are LGHDT and YNNKEL (reference sequence). There are 17 residues in the CDR3. The V end lost 6 bases, the J end lost 1 base, and 21 bases lay between the germline ends. The CDR3 DNA follows: TGTGCCAGCAGTCCCCGCAGGGGCAGTGGTCGGAACACTGAAGCTTTCTTT. This translates into CASSPRRGSGRNTEAFF.

The rearrangement joins TRBV7-9 to TRBJ1-1, with 9 bases that match TRBD1. J gave up 1 base and V 1 base, and 10 bases lay outside the gene matches. CDR1 SEHNR and CDR2 FQNEAQ come from the germline V gene (reference sequence). There are 18 residues in the CDR3. CDR3 nucleotides: TGTGCCAGCAGCTTAGGTAGTTGGACAGGGGACGAGAACACTGAAGCTTTCTTT. Residues: CASSLGSWTGDENTEAFF.

The V gene is TRBV27, the J gene TRBJ2-2, with 7 bases lining up with TRBD1. The CDR3 has 14 amino acids. The V gene end was trimmed by 7 bases and the J gene end by 5 bases; junction bases not matched to a gene: 7. Looked up from germline, CDR1 is MNHEY and CDR2 is SMNVEV (reference sequence). The CDR3 nucleotides read TGTGCCAGCATCAAGACAGGGTGGACCGGGGAGCTGTTTTTT. It specifies CASIKTGWTGELFF.

The gene calls are TRBV29-1 and TRBJ1-4; D unresolved. V was trimmed by 4 bases and J by 8 bases, leaving 14 bases between them. Per the germline V gene, CDR1 is SQVTM and CDR2 is ANQGSEA. This CDR3 spans 13 amino acids. The CDR3: CSVGLENGEKLFF. In DNA, the CDR3 is TGCAGCGTTGGTTTGGAGAACGGAGAAAAACTGTTTTTT. The full variable domain, with the rest looked up from reference TRBV29-1 and TRBJ1-4, is SAVISQKPSRDICQRGTSLTIQCQVDSQVTMMFWYRQQPGQSLTLIATANQGSEATYESGFVIDKFPISRPNLTFSTLTVSNMSPEDSSIYLCSVGLENGEKLFFGSGTQLSVL.

Comments on this clone: Other DNA sequences in this specimen translate into the identical CDR3. This chain links TRBV5-1 with TRBJ1-1; D gene unclear. The CDR3 extends over 13 amino acids. CDR1 is SGHRS, CDR2 YFSETQ, per germline. Trimming took off 0 bases at V and 4 bases at J, with 7 bases between the two ends. The CDR3 here is CASSLGAGTEAFF. Written as DNA, the CDR3 is TGCGCCAGCAGCTTGGGGGCGGGCACTGAAGCTTTCTTT.